Here is one TCR beta chain with its context. This sample is drawn from a study of T cell changes during pregnancy in multiple sclerosis. Repertoires were generated with immunoSEQ multiplex PCR, while TCRdb's copy carries only in-frame clones and drops some. The data contain 57,000 or so clones, about 90% of them singletons. Unmatched junction bases numbered 12, after V lost 5 bases and J lost 0 bases. Looked up from germline, CDR1 is SGHRS and CDR2 is YFSETQ. CDR3 length equals 18 residues. This chain connects TRBV5-1 to TRBJ2-2; 8 positions match TRBD1. The clonotype was recovered from a female donor in good health, enrolled as a control in a pregnancy study. Sequences were derived from peripheral blood, sampled in the third trimester of pregnancy. CDR3 sequence (DNA): TGCGCCAGCAGTTACCAAATACCGGGACAGGCGAACACCGGGGAGCTGTTTTTT. Its protein product is CASSYQIPGQANTGELFF.